Listed here are 5 T cell receptor beta chains from one sample, sequenced in a study of vaccination effects on CD4 cells after COVID-19. The antigens for these receptors are not known. Assay used: immunoSEQ multiplex PCR; TCRdb lists only in-frame clones, some missing. The data show about 26,000 clones, with 75% to 80% seen just once and about 16% held by the top ten. Viral peptide pool expansion of antigen-specific CD4+ T cells preceded sequencing in the ViraFEST assay. Culturing for ten to eleven days preceded CD4+ T cell isolation. A positive SARS-CoV-2 PCR test fell between March and December 2020. The sample in question was CD4+ T cells from PBMCs cultured with HCoV-NL63 spike peptides, obtained before COVID-19 vaccination. These receptors were collected from a human donor who had a prior SARS-CoV-2 infection.

This clone was recorded a few times. V is TRBV5-1 and J is TRBJ1-1; D perhaps matches TRBD1 (6 bases). Trimming pared 1 base from V and 0 bases from J, leaving 10 bases between. CDR1 SGHRS and CDR2 YFSETQ come from the germline V gene. The CDR3 sequence is 15 residues long. The CDR3 region has the DNA TGCGCCAGCAGCTTGTTCACAGGGATGAACACTGAAGCTTTCTTT. Encoded protein: CASSLFTGMNTEAFF.

There are a few counts of this clone. The CDR3 nucleotides read TGTGCCAGCAGCCAAGAGGGGACTAGTAATGAGCAGTTCTTC. Translated: CASSQEGTSNEQFF. V gene TRBV3-1 (or the pseudogene TRBV3-2) combines with J gene TRBJ2-1, with TRBD2 matching over 8 bases. CDR1 is LGHDT and CDR2 is YNNKEL in the germline V gene (reference sequence). The CDR3 has 14 residues. Trimming took 0 bases from V and 7 from J; bases not matched to a gene: 2.

The chain is built from TRBV30 and TRBJ2-3; TRBD2 might be the D (6 bases). Germline loops: CDR1 GTSNPN, CDR2 SVGIG (reference sequence). The CDR3 is 15 amino acids. Trimming took 3 bases from V and 6 from J, leaving 19 bases between them. The CDR3 loop is CAWSLGTLFEDTQYF. For the CDR3, the DNA is TGTGCCTGGAGCCTCGGGACTCTGTTCGAGGATACGCAGTATTTT.

V usage is TRBV4-3 and J usage is TRBJ2-2; D unresolved. Trimming removed 1 base from V and 3 bases from J, with 15 bases in between. From germline, CDR1 is LGHNA and CDR2 YSLEER. CDR3 size: 17 residues. The CDR3, as DNA: TGCGCCAGCAGCCAAGGGCCAGCAGGATCTGACACCGGGGAGCTGTTTTTT. It is translated as CASSQGPAGSDTGELFF.

Only one count was recorded for this clone. The J gene is TRBJ1-5, the V gene TRBV5-8; TRBD1 aligns across 7 bases. Germline lookup yields CDR1 SGHTS and CDR2 YDEGEE. After removal of 4 bases from V and 0 bases from J, the junction contained 4 bases not matched to a gene. The CDR3 is 15 amino acids. The CDR3 protein is CASSEQGYSNQPQHF. The CDR3 nucleotides read TGTGCCAGCAGCGAACAGGGGTATAGCAATCAGCCCCAGCATTTT.